This T cell receptor beta chain was sequenced for a study of beta chain features in type 1 diabetes. On the study more broadly: The study found patients and healthy donors alike in age, gender and cell yields. Investigators examined around 98 million sorted cells across all samples. Whole-study findings and limits: Across all four CD4+ subsets, people with type 1 diabetes showed modestly shorter TCRB CDR3s. Cells with high TCR expression could be over-represented by cDNA sequencing.

Trimming cost V 0 bases and J 8 bases, with 14 bases left between them. Germline CDR1 LGHNA, CDR2 YNFKEQ. The CDR3 sequence is 14 residues long. Sorted cells reached over 95% purity in every population. The study reverse transcribed the entire isolated RNA, so it sequenced expressed TCRB transcripts. Profiled with immunoSEQ multiplex PCR; TCRdb holds only in-frame clones, not every one. The table shows a few hundred thousand clones, with around 21% occurring only once. A note on this clone: Its antigen is currently unknown.

The chain recombines TRBV4-2 with TRBJ2-7; TRBD1 might be the D (6 bases). The sequenced material came from naive CD4+ T cells from blood. The TCR comes from a woman between 35 and 50 years old with type 1 diabetes. In DNA form, the CDR3 reads TGTGCCAGCAGCCAAGATACGGACAGAACTAAGCAGTACTTC. This codes for CASSQDTDRTKQYF.